A selection of T cell receptor beta chains follows, all from one sample in a study of shared clonotypes between healthy human individuals. The assay was immunoSEQ multiplex PCR, and TCRdb's table has in-frame clones only and misses some. Here the sample spans millions of clones, roughly 94% being singletons. Sequencing was carried out using naive CD4+ T cells sorted from blood. The origin of the receptors is a man aged 18 to 29 in good health. The CDR3 runs from the conserved cysteine through the conserved F or W.

V gene	J gene	CDR3 protein
TRBV7-8	TRBJ2-5	CASSAGTAQETQYF
TRBV6-1	TRBJ1-3	CASRHTGSGNTIYF
TRBV7-2	TRBJ2-7	CASSPRAGVGYEQYF
TRBV7-9	TRBJ1-2	CASSLVWGNYGYTF
TRBV2	TRBJ1-6	CASRTPPGQGSNSPLHF
TRBV7-9	TRBJ2-5	CASTLAGEETQYF
TRBV6-5	TRBJ2-1	CASSYIYGSSYNEQFF
TRBV10-2	TRBJ2-3	CASTGLAGGTDTQYF
TRBV10-2	TRBJ1-5	CASSEGSPNQPQHF
TRBV25-1	TRBJ1-2	CASSDLTGGYGYTF
TRBV9	TRBJ1-1	CASSVGPEGTEAFF
TRBV6-1	TRBJ2-5	CASAQGQETQYF
TRBV11-2	TRBJ1-2	CASSTRQGAKYYGYTF
TRBV28	TRBJ1-4	CASSLRGGNEKLFF
TRBV6-6	TRBJ2-5	CASSRGPMETQYF
TRBV19	TRBJ1-2	CASGMAISVGYGYTF
TRBV7-8	TRBJ1-2	CASSLGTGGRSYGYTF
TRBV29-1	TRBJ1-2	CSVRPGGEGYTF
TRBV30	TRBJ1-5	CAWSVQGGQPQHF
TRBV30	TRBJ2-2	CAWSAQSTGELFF
TRBV28	TRBJ1-6	CASRLGQKTFPLHF
TRBV27	TRBJ1-5	CASSFLGTGGNQPQHF
TRBV10-3	TRBJ1-1	CAISERFSSSEAFF
TRBV7-7	TRBJ2-6	CASSTGRNPGANVLTF
TRBV6-5	TRBJ1-6	CASSYSGGSDSRRLHF
TRBV4-1	TRBJ2-1	CASSWTGPYNEQFF
TRBV5-4	TRBJ2-2	CASSPRLVPNTGELFF
TRBV5-1	TRBJ2-2	CASGGTGGPGELFF
TRBV7-3	TRBJ2-2	CASSLKGDGTGELFF
TRBV10-3	TRBJ2-2	CAIKGTEALNTGELFF
TRBV30	TRBJ2-3	CACGLRTDTQYF
TRBV10-3	TRBJ1-1	CASTGMGTEAFF
TRBV7-4	TRBJ2-3	CASSSPGLARDTQYF
TRBV28	TRBJ2-2	CASKKREGYGELFF
TRBV9	TRBJ2-1	CASSVARTSGSNEQFF
TRBV18	TRBJ1-4	CASSLDGPTTNEKLFF
TRBV9	TRBJ2-3	CASSVGLGSTDTQYF
TRBV11-2	TRBJ2-5	CASSYATGQETQYF
TRBV11-2	TRBJ1-1	CASSLGQANTEAFF
TRBV6-1	TRBJ1-4	CASSAGRYATNEKLFF
TRBV7-2	TRBJ2-1	CASSLSGISYNEQFF
TRBV5-1	TRBJ2-2	CASSLQGNTGELFF
TRBV6-1	TRBJ2-5	CASNLRQGWRETQYF
TRBV5-1	TRBJ2-7	CASRRSEYEQYF
TRBV2	TRBJ1-2	CASSADKAYGYTF
TRBV6-4	TRBJ1-1	CASSETGGLVTEAFF
TRBV4-3	TRBJ2-7	CASSQDDLAGESYEQYF